These 13 T cell receptor beta chains came from one sample sequenced in a study of CD8 T cells in Susac syndrome. Reverse transcription of roughly 0.5 to 1 ug RNA used random hexamers. One entry per CDR3 protein, called by TCRdb with MiXCR from the immunoSEQ multiplex PCR reads. Of about 160,000 distinct CDR3 sequences listed, roughly 95% are singletons. Sequenced input: CD4+ T cells from PBMCs. Source of these receptors: a human donor in good health.

This sequence joins TRBV18 and TRBJ2-1, with 8 bases matching TRBD1. The CDR3 length is 16 residues. Germline V gene lookup returns CDR1 KGHSH and CDR2 LQKENI. The V gene end was trimmed by 4 bases and the J gene end by 0 bases; junction bases not matched to a gene: 5. CDR3 residues: CASSRPGTGSYNEQFF. DNA of the CDR3: TGTGCCAGCTCACGTCCCGGGACAGGCTCCTACAATGAGCAGTTCTTC.

This chain connects TRBV27 to TRBJ2-5; D might be TRBD2 (5 bases). V was pared by 6 bases and J by 5 bases, with 13 bases between. There are 13 residues in the CDR3. Germline-derived CDR1 and CDR2 are MNHEY and SMNVEV (reference sequence). The CDR3 loop is CASRADWDETQYF. CDR3 coding DNA: TGTGCCAGCAGAGCGGACTGGGATGAGACCCAGTACTTC.

V usage is TRBV2 and J usage is TRBJ1-6; a weak D match, TRBD1 (5 bases). Germline-derived CDR1 and CDR2 are SNHLY and FYNNEI. The CDR3 totals 14 residues. Trimming pared 8 bases from V and 5 bases from J, leaving 13 bases between. CDR3 loop: CASVYGGDNSPLHF. The CDR3 DNA reads as TGTGCCAGCGTGTATGGAGGGGATAATTCACCCCTCCACTTT.

The J gene is TRBJ2-3, the V gene TRBV5-1; no definite D call. Germline CDR1 is SGHRS and CDR2 is YFSETQ. Trimming shortened V by 3 bases and J by 3 bases, and 11 bases separated the two germline ends. This CDR3 region has 14 residues. The CDR3 region has the DNA TGCGCCAGCAGCTACCGGACCCAAACAGATACGCAGTATTTT. Protein sequence: CASSYRTQTDTQYF.

Only one count was recorded for this clonotype. The gene calls are TRBV5-6 and TRBJ1-6; 8 positions match TRBD1. V lost 4 bases and J lost 9; bases outside the gene matches: 9. Germline loops: CDR1 SGHDT, CDR2 YYEEEE. The CDR3 loop spans 15 amino acids. The CDR3 DNA reads as TGTGCCAGCAGCCTGGGGACAGGAAAAGCTTCACCCCTCCACTTT. Its translation: CASSLGTGKASPLHF. Supplemented by reference TRBV5-6 and TRBJ1-6, the full variable domain reads DAGVTQSPTHLIKTRGQQVTLRCSPKSGHDTVSWYQQALGQGPQFIFQYYEEEERQRGNFPDRFSGHQFPNYSSELNVNALLLGDSALYLCASSLGTGKASPLHFGNGTRLTVT.

This chain uses TRBV6-1 with TRBJ2-7; D is unclear. V lost 0 bases to trimming and J lost 7 bases, with 10 bases between them. Germline CDR1 and CDR2: MNHNS and SASEGT. The CDR3 is 13 amino acids. The CDR3 here is CASSEAWSGEQYF. The CDR3 coding sequence is TGTGCCAGCAGTGAAGCATGGTCCGGAGAGCAGTACTTC.

V usage is TRBV5-1 and J usage is TRBJ1-2; 10 bases line up with TRBD1. Germline CDR1 is SGHRS and CDR2 is YFSETQ. The CDR3 runs 15 residues. V dropped 6 bases and J dropped 2; count of bases not matched to a gene: 7. The CDR3 coding sequence is TGCGCCAGCACCCCGGGGGGACAGGGGAACTATGGCTACACCTTC. It encodes CASTPGGQGNYGYTF.

This rearrangement joins TRBV3-1 to TRBJ2-5; 7 bases fit TRBD2. Losses at the gene ends were 6 bases for V and 10 bases for J; bases not matched to a gene: 14. The germline CDR1 and CDR2 sequences are LGHDT and YNNKEL (reference sequence). The CDR3 totals 14 residues. The CDR3 DNA is TGTGCCAGCAGGGGGAGGGACCGCATCGGCGACCAGTACTTC. This translates into CASRGRDRIGDQYF.

V gene TRBV7-2 combines with J gene TRBJ2-3; 9 nucleotides align to TRBD2. The CDR3 length is 15 residues. CDR1 and CDR2 (germline): SGHTA, FQGNSA. V trimming: 5 bases; J trimming: 4 bases; junction bases outside the gene matches: 7. The CDR3 coding sequence is TGTGCCAGCAGCCGGACTAGCGAGCCCCCAGATACGCAGTATTTT. Residues: CASSRTSEPPDTQYF. Filled out from reference TRBV7-2 and TRBJ2-3, the complete variable domain reads GAGVSQSPSNKVTEKGKDVELRCDPISGHTALYWYRQSLGQGLEFLIYFQGNSAPDKSGLPSDRFSAERTGGSVSTLTIQRTQQEDSAVYLCASSRTSEPPDTQYFGPGTRLTVL.

The chain couples TRBV29-1 to TRBJ1-5, with TRBD1 identical over 7 bases. CDR1 and CDR2 from the germline V gene are SQVTM and ANQGSEA. The CDR3 is 12 residues long. V shed 5 bases, J shed 4 bases, and the junction held 2 bases outside the gene matches. In nucleotides, the CDR3 is TGCAGCGTTTTACAGGGGAATCAGCCCCAGCATTTT. Its translation is CSVLQGNQPQHF.

The chain has TRBV5-1 and TRBJ1-1; D gene ambiguous. Between the trimmed V and J ends, which lost 4 bases and 1 base, there was a span of 11 bases. Germline loops: CDR1 SGHRS, CDR2 YFSETQ. The CDR3 sequence is 14 residues long. CDR3 nucleotide sequence: TGCGCCAGCAGCGCCGCATACAGGAACACTGAAGCTTTCTTT. This codes for CASSAAYRNTEAFF.

This clonotype came up a few times. The chain recombines TRBV24-1 with TRBJ2-2; 10 bases fit TRBD1. In germline, CDR1 is KGHDR, CDR2 SFDVKD. This CDR3 comprises 17 residues. V trimming: 3 bases; J trimming: 2 bases; junction bases outside the gene matches: 5. The CDR3 region has the DNA TGTGCCACCAGTGATCCGAAGACAGGGGGCAACACCGGGGAGCTGTTTTTT. It codes for CATSDPKTGGNTGELFF.

The CDR3, as DNA: TGTGCCAGCTCACGTGACAGACGGGAAAAACTGTTTTTT. It specifies CASSRDRREKLFF. This sequence joins TRBV18 and TRBJ1-4, with D tentatively TRBD1 (5 bases). This CDR3 region has 13 residues. Germline values: CDR1 KGHSH, CDR2 LQKENI. The V end was cut by 4 bases, the J end by 8 bases, with 11 bases between.